This T cell receptor (beta chain) was documented in a study of blood T cell repertoires in COVID-19. About the research overall: PBMCs, B-cell-depleted T cells, or T cells provided the cDNA or gDNA that made up the material.

The CDR3 contains 14 residues. CDR1 and CDR2 from the germline V gene are GTSNPN and SVGIG (reference sequence). V dropped 5 bases and J dropped 3 bases, with 17 bases sitting between them. Original data processing: Amplified reference gene primers provided the basis for estimating nucleated cell counts. Sequencing used immunoSEQ multiplex PCR; TCRdb keeps in-frame clones, though not all of them. V, J and clone size are those of that table, while D and trimming were read from the DNA. In the table there are some 190,000 clones, 70% to 90% of which are singletons. The sequence was obtained from a woman aged 35 to 49 who had recovered from COVID-19. Material: peripheral blood. The rearrangement joins TRBV30 to TRBJ2-7; possibly TRBD1 for D (6 bases). The CDR3 bases are TGTGCCTGGGGAAACACCGGGACAAGCTACGAGCAGTACTTC. It translates to CAWGNTGTSYEQYF.